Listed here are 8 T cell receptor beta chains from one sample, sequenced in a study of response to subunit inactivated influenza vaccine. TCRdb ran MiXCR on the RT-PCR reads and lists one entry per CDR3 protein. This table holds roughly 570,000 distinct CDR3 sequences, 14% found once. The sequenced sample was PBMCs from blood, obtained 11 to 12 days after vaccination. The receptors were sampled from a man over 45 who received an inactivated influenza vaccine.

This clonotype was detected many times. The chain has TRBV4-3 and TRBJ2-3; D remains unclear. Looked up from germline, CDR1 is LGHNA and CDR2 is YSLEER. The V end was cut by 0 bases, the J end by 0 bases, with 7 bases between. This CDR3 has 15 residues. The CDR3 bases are TGCGCCAGCAGCCAAGACTGGCTCAGCACAGATACGCAGTATTTT. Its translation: CASSQDWLSTDTQYF.

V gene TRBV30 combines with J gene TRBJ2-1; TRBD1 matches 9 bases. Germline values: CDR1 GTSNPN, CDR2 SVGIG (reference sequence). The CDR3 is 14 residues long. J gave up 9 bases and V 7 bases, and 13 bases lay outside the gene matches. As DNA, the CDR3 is TGTGCCTTAGCGACGGGACAGGGATATAGTGAGCAGTTCTTC. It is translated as CALATGQGYSEQFF.

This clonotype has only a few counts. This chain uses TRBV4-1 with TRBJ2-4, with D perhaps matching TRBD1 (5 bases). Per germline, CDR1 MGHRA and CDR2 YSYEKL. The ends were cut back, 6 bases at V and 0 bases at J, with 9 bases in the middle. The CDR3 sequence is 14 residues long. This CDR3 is CASRDQGAKNIQYF. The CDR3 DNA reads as TGCGCCAGCAGGGACCAGGGAGCCAAAAACATTCAGTACTTC.

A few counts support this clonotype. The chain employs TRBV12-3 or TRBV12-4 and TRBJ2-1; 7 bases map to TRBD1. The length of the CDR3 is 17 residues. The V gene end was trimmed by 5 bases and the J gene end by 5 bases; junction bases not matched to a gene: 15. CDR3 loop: CASSNAGRDRTNNEQFF. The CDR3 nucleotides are TGTGCCAGCAGTAACGCGGGCCGGGACAGAACCAACAATGAGCAGTTCTTC.

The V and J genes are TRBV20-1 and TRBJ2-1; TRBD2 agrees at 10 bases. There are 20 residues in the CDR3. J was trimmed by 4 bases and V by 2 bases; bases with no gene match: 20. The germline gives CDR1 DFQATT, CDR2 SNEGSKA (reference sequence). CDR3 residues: CSARRDYLSGRTQLYNEQFF. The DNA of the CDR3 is TGCAGTGCTAGAAGAGATTACCTTAGCGGGAGGACCCAGCTGTACAATGAGCAGTTCTTC.

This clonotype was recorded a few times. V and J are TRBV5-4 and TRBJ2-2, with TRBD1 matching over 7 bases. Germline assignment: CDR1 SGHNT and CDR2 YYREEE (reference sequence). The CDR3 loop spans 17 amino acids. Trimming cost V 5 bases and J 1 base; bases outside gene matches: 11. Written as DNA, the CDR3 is TGTGCCAGCAGTCCACCGGGACAGTCGTGGAACACCGGGGAGCTGTTTTTT. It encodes CASSPPGQSWNTGELFF.

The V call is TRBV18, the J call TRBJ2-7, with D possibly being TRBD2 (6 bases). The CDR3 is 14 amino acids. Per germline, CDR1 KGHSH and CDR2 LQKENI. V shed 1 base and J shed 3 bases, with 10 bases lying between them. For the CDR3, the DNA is TGTGCCAGCTCACCACAGGACGGGAGCTACGAGCAGTACTTC. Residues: CASSPQDGSYEQYF.

DNA of the CDR3: TGCGCCAGTAGCCGACAGTGGGCCTCGGAAGAGCAGTACTTC. Translated, it gives CASSRQWASEEQYF. This chain joins TRBV5-1 and TRBJ2-7; D might be TRBD1 (5 bases). CDR3 length: 14 amino acids. Between the trimmed V and J ends, which lost 8 bases and 7 bases, there was a span of 22 bases. In germline, CDR1 is SGHRS, CDR2 YFSETQ.